These T cell receptor beta chains were read from a single sample in a study of T-cell reconstitution after alpha-beta-depleted transplantation in children. Each CDR3 protein is one row after TCRdb ran MiXCR on the PCR reads. Here the sample spans about 600,000 distinct CDR3 sequences, about an eighth being singletons. Sequencing used PBMCs, mostly from graft donor cells, obtained 360 days after TCRalphabeta/CD19-depleted stem cell transplant. Receptors were obtained from a male patient between 5 and 17 years old who had a stem cell transplant for acute myeloid leukemia, so the T cells may come from the graft donor. Each CDR3 is given with its conserved first and last residue. The D gene is left open where the match is weak. Size is stated for part of the rows, as once, few or many counts, or as a class when the clone is expanded.

v_gene: TRBV5-5
abundance: many
d_gene: .
j_gene: TRBJ2-2
CDR3nt: TGTGCCAGCAACCACGGGGCAGGGCACACCGGGGAGCTGTTTTTT
CDR3aa: CASNHGAGHTGELFF

v_gene: TRBV10-3
abundance: few
d_gene: .
j_gene: TRBJ2-7
CDR3nt: TGTGCCATCCGCGGAGCCAAGGACGGCTACGAGCAGTACTTC
CDR3aa: CAIRGAKDGYEQYF

v_gene: TRBV28
abundance: few
d_gene: TRBD2
j_gene: TRBJ2-3
CDR3nt: TGTGCCAGCAGTTCCCGATATACCCCGACTAGCACAATTAGGCAGTATTTT
CDR3aa: CASSSRYTPTSTIRQYF

v_gene: TRBV6-1
abundance: many
d_gene: .
j_gene: TRBJ1-4
CDR3nt: TGTGCCAGCAGTGGCCGGGACGTTGGTGAAAAACTGTTTTTT
CDR3aa: CASSGRDVGEKLFF

v_gene: TRBV6-1
abundance: .
d_gene: TRBD2
j_gene: TRBJ2-5
CDR3nt: TGTGCCAGAGACGGGCGGGAGGGGAAAGAGACCCAGTACTTC
CDR3aa: CARDGREGKETQYF

v_gene: TRBV28
abundance: few
d_gene: TRBD2
j_gene: TRBJ2-4
CDR3nt: TGTGCCAGCAGTCTAGTCGGACTAGCGGGATTTCAGTACTTC
CDR3aa: CASSLVGLAGFQYF

v_gene: TRBV4-1
abundance: .
d_gene: TRBD2
j_gene: TRBJ2-5
CDR3nt: TGCGCCAGCAGCCAAGTGGCTAGCGGGATCCAAGAGACCCAGTACTTC
CDR3aa: CASSQVASGIQETQYF

v_gene: TRBV5-5
abundance: few
d_gene: TRBD2
j_gene: TRBJ2-3
CDR3nt: TGTGCCAGCAGCTTGGACCTAGCGGGAGACGGGGGCACAGATACGCAGTATTTT
CDR3aa: CASSLDLAGDGGTDTQYF

v_gene: TRBV4-2
abundance: many
d_gene: TRBD2
j_gene: TRBJ2-1
CDR3nt: TGTGCCAGCAGCCGCCGGACTAGCGGGAGTTTCGATGAGCAGTTCTTC
CDR3aa: CASSRRTSGSFDEQFF

v_gene: TRBV7-9
abundance: few
d_gene: .
j_gene: TRBJ2-7
CDR3nt: TGTGCCAGCAGCTCCCCACCTTTATACGAGCAGTACTTC
CDR3aa: CASSSPPLYEQYF